The 6 T cell receptor beta chains reported below all come from one sample, sequenced in a study of early T cells in non-severe SARS-CoV-2 infection. MiXCR, run by TCRdb on the 5' RACE reads, gives a single entry per CDR3 protein. The sample includes nearly 110,000 distinct CDR3 sequences, around 10% seen only once; the top ten take roughly 7.5%. The sample was whole blood. Every receptor here comes from an adult who was a healthcare worker with PCR-confirmed SARS-CoV-2 infection or an uninfected control (not recorded which).

This clonotype appeared a few times. This chain links TRBV12-3 or TRBV12-4 with TRBJ2-1; possible D gene TRBD1, 6 bases. Trimming removed 6 bases from V and 1 base from J, with 10 bases in between. This CDR3 is 14 amino acids long. CDR3 protein: CASSSGVSYNEQFF. The CDR3 nucleotides read TGTGCCAGCAGCTCAGGGGTATCCTACAATGAGCAGTTCTTC.

This clonotype came up many times. The chain has TRBV6-1 and TRBJ1-6; D ambiguous. The CDR3 contains 13 residues. The ends were cut back, 4 bases at V and 10 bases at J, with 11 bases in the middle. CDR1 is MNHNS and CDR2 is SASEGT in the germline V gene. CDR3 region: CASSGQTRSPLHF. CDR3 sequence (DNA): TGTGCCAGCAGTGGACAAACTCGGTCACCCCTCCACTTT.

This clonotype was seen repeatedly, ten times or more. The gene calls are TRBV7-8 and TRBJ2-2, with D perhaps matching TRBD1 or TRBD2 (5 bases each). CDR1 is SGHVS and CDR2 is FQNEAQ in the germline V gene. Trimming shortened V by 3 bases and J by 6 bases, and 14 bases separated the two germline ends. The CDR3 spans 15 residues. Here the CDR3 reads CASSFFSVGAGELFF. Here the CDR3 DNA reads TGTGCCAGCAGCTTTTTTTCCGTGGGGGCCGGGGAGCTGTTTTTT.

This clonotype was counted ten times or more. The chain links TRBV20-1 to TRBJ2-7; TRBD1 aligns across 9 bases. Germline V gene lookup returns CDR1 DFQATT and CDR2 SNEGSKA (reference sequence). J was trimmed by 4 bases and V by 4 bases; bases with no gene match: 2. The CDR3 length is 12 residues. CDR3 coding DNA: TGCAGTGCTACCGGGACAGGGTACGAGCAGTACTTC. Translating it yields CSATGTGYEQYF.

This chain connects TRBV9 to TRBJ2-2; unclear D gene. Trimming removed 2 bases from V and 6 bases from J, with 14 bases in between. Germline V gene data show CDR1 as SGDLS and CDR2 as YYNGEE. The CDR3 contains 15 residues. CDR3 in amino acids: CASSVGSSRAGELFF. CDR3 nucleotides: TGTGCCAGCAGCGTCGGTAGTAGTCGGGCCGGGGAGCTGTTTTTT.

Many counts were recorded for this clonotype. The chain links TRBV6-2 or TRBV6-3 to TRBJ1-1; possibly TRBD1 for D (5 bases). Germline CDR1 reads MNHEY; CDR2 reads SVGEGT. V was cut by 4 bases and J by 0 bases, with 15 bases left in between. The CDR3 contains 16 residues. CDR3 coding DNA: TGTGCCAGCAGTTCGTGGGGGTCCTTTATGAACACTGAAGCTTTCTTT. Protein: CASSSWGSFMNTEAFF.